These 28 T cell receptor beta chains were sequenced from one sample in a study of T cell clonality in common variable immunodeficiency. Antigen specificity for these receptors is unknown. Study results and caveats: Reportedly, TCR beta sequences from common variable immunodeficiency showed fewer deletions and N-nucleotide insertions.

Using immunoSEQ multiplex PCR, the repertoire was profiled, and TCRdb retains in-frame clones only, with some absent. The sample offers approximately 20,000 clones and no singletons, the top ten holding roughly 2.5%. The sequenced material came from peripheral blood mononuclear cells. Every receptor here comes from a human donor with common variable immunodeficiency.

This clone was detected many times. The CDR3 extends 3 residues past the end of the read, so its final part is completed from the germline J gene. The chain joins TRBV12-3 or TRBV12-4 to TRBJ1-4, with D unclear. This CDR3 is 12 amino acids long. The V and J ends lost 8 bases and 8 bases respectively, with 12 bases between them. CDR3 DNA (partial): TGTGCCAGCCCCGCCCCGGGGGAAAAA. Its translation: CASPAPGEK. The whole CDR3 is CASPAPGEKLFF.

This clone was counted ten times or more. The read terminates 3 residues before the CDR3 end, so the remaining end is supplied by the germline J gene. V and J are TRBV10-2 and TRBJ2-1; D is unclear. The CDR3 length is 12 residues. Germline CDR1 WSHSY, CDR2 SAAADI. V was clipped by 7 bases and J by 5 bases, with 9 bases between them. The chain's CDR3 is CASKRSNNEQFF. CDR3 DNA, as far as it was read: TGCGCCAGCAAGCGTTCTAACAATGAG.

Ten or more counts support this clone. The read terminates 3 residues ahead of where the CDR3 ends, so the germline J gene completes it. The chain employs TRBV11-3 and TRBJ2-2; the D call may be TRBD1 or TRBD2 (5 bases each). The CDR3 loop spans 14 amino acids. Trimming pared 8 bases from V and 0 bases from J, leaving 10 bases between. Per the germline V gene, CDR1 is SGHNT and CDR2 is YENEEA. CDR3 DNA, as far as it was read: TGTGCCAGCGGGAGCAGGGCGAACACCGGGGAG. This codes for CASGSRANTGE. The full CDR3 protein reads CASGSRANTGELFF.

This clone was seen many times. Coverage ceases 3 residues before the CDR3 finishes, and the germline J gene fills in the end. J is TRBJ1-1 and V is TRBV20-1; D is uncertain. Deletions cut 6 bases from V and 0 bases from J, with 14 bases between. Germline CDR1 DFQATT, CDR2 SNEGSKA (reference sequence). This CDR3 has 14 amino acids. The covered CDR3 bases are TGCAGTGCCACAGCCCCGAATATGAACACTGAA. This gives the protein CSATAPNMNTE. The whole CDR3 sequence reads CSATAPNMNTEAFF.

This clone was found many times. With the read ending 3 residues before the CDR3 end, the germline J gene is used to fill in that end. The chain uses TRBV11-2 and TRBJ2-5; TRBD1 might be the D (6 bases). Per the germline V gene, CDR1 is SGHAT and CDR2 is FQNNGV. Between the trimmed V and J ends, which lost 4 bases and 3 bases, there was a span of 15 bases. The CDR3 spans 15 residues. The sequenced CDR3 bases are TGTGCCAGCAGCTCCCAACGGGACACCAAAGAGACC. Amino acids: CASSSQRDTKET. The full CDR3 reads CASSSQRDTKETQYF.

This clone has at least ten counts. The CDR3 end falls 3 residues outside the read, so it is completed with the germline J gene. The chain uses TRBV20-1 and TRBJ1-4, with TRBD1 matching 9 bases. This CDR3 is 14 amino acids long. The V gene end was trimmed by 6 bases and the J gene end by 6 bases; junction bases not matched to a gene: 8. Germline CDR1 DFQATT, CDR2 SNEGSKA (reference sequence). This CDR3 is CSAPRTGEDEKLFF. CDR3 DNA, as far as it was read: TGCAGTGCGCCACGGACAGGGGAAGATGAAAAA.

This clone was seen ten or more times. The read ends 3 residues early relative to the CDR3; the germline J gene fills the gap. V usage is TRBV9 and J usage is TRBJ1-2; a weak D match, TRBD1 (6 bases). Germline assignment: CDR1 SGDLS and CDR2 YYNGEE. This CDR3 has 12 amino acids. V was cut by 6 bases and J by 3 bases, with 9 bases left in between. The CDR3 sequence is CASKGGDYGYTF. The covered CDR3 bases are TGTGCCAGCAAGGGGGGGGACTATGGC.

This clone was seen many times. The sequenced part of the CDR3 DNA is TGTGCCAGCAGTACGCCCGGGACAGGGGTAGGGTACGAG. Its protein is CASSTPGTGVGYE. The entire CDR3 protein reads CASSTPGTGVGYEQYF. The chain carries TRBV6-2 or TRBV6-3 and TRBJ2-7; 10 bases fit TRBD1. With the read ending 3 residues before the CDR3 end, the germline J gene is used to fill in that end. Germline-derived CDR1 and CDR2 are MNHEY and SVGEGT. The CDR3 consists of 16 residues. Germline trimming cut 5 bases from V and 4 bases from J; bases unmatched to any gene: 11.

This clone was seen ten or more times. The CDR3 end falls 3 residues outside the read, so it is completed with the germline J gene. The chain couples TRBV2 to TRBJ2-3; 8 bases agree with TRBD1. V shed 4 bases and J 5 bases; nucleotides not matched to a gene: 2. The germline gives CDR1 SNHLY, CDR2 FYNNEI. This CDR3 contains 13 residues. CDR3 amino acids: CASSVQGGDTQYF. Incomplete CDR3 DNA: TGTGCCAGCAGTGTACAGGGGGGAGATACG.

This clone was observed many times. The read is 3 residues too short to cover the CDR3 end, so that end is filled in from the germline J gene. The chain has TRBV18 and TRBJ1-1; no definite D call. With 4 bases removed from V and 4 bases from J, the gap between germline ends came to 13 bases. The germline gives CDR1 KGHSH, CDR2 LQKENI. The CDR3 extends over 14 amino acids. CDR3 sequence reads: CASSRSGIGTEAFF. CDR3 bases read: TGTGCCAGCTCACGAAGTGGTATCGGCACTGAA.

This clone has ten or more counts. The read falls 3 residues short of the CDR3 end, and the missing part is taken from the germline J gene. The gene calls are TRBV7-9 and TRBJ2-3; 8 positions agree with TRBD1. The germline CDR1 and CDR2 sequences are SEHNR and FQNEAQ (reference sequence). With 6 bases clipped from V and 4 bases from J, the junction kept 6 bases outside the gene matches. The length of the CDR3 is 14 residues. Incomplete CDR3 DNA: TGTGCCAGCAGTCCTGGACAGGGTTCAGATACG. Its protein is CASSPGQGSDT. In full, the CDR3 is CASSPGQGSDTQYF.

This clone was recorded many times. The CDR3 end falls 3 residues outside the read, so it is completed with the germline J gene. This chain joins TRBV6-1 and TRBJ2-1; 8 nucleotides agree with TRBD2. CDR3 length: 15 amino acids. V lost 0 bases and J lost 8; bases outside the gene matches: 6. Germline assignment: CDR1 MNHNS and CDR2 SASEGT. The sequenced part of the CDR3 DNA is TGTGCCAGCAGTGAAGCGAGGGGACTAGTCTATGAG. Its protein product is CASSEARGLVYE. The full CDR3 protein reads CASSEARGLVYEQFF.

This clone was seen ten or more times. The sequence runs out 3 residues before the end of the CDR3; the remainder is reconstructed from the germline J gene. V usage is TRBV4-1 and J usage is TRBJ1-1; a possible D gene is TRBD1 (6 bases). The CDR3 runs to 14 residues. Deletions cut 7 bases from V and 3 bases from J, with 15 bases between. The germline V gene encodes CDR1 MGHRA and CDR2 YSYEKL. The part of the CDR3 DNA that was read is TGCGCCAGCACCCTAAGGGGGAAAGACACTGAA. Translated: CASTLRGKDTE. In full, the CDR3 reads CASTLRGKDTEAFF.

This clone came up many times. The CDR3 spells CASQTRSYEQYF. The CDR3 DNA, read in part, is TGTGCCTCCCAGACACGATCCTACGAG. The chain links TRBV28 to TRBJ2-7, with D uncertain. The read stops 3 residues short of the end of the CDR3; the missing end is completed from the germline J gene. CDR3 length: 12 residues. The ends were cut back, 11 bases at V and 1 base at J, with 12 bases in the middle. Germline V CDR1 and CDR2: MDHEN, SYDVKM. The entire variable domain, with the rest obtained from reference TRBV28 and TRBJ2-7, is as follows: DVKVTQSSRYLVKRTGEKVFLECVQDMDHENMFWYRQDPGLGLRLIYFSYDVKMKEKGDIPEGYSVSREKKERFSLILESASTNQTSMYLCASQTRSYEQYFGPGTRLTVT.

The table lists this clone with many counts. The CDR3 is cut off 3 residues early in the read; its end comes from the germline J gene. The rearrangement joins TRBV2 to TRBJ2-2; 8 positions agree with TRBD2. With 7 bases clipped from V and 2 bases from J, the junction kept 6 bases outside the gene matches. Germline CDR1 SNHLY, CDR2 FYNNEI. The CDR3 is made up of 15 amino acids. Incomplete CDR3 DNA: TGTGCCAGCATAACGGGAGGGGGTAACACCGGGGAG. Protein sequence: CASITGGGNTGE. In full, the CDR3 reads CASITGGGNTGELFF.

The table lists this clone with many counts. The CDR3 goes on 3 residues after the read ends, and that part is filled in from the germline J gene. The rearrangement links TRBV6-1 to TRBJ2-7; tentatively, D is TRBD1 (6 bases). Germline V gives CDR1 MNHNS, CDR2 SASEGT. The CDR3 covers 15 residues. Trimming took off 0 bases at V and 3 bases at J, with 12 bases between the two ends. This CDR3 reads CASSEAPGAHYEQYF. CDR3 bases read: TGTGCCAGCAGTGAAGCTCCAGGGGCCCACTACGAG.

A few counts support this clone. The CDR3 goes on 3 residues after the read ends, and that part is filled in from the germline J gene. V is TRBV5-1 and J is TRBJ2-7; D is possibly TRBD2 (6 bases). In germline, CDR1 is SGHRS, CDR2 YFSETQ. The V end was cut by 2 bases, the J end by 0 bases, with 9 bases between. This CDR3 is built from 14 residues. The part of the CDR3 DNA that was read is TGCGCCAGCAGCTTACTTAGCGGCTCCTACGAG. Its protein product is CASSLLSGSYE. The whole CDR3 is CASSLLSGSYEQYF.

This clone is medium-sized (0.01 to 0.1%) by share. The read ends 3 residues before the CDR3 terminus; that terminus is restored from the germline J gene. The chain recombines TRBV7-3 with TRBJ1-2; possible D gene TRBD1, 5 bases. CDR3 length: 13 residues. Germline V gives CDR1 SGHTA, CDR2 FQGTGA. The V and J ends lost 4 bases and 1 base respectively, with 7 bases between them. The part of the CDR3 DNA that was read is TGTGCCAGCAGCTCGGGACTTAACTATGGC. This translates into CASSSGLNYG. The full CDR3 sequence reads CASSSGLNYGYTF.

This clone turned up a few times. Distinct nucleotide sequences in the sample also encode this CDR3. CDR3 DNA (partial): TGTGCCAGCAGCCCTGACGGGGTGGCTTCTGATGGC. Its protein product is CASSPDGVASDG. The CDR3, in full, reads CASSPDGVASDGYTF. The V call is TRBV7-2, the J call TRBJ1-2; no firm D call. The read gets to within 3 residues of the CDR3 end, and the germline J gene fills in the rest. This CDR3 has 15 residues. The germline gives CDR1 SGHTA, CDR2 FQGNSA. The V gene lost 5 bases and the J gene lost 6 bases, with 19 bases spanning the gap. Based on the CDR3 plus reference TRBV7-2 and TRBJ1-2, the full variable domain is GAGVSQSPSNKVTEKGKDVELRCDPISGHTALYWYRQSLGQGLEFLIYFQGNSAPDKSGLPSDRFSAERTGGSVSTLTIQRTQQEDSAVYLCASSPDGVASDGYTFGSGTRLTVV.

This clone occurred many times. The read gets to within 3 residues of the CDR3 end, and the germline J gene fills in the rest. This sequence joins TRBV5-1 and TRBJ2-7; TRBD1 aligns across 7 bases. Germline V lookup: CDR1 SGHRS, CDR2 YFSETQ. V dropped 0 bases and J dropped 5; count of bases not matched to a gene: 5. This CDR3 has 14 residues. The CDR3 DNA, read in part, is TGCGCCAGCAGCTTGGTAGGGGGCGGCGACGAG. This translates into CASSLVGGGDE. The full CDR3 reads CASSLVGGGDEQYF.

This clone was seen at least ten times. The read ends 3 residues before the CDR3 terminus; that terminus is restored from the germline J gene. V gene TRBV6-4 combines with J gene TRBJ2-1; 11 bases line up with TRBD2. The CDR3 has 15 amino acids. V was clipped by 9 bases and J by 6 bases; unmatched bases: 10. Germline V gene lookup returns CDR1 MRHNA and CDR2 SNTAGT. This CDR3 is CASELAGANSNEQFF. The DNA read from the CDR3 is TGTGCCAGTGAACTAGCGGGGGCGAATTCCAATGAG.

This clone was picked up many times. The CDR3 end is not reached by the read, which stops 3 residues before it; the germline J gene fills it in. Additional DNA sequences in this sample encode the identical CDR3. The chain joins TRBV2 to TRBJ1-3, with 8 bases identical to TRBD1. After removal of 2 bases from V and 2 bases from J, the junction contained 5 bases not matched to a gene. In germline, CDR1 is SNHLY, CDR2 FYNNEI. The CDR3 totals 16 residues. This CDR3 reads CASSEYRGTTGNTIYF. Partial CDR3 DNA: TGTGCCAGCAGTGAATACAGGGGGACTACTGGAAACACC. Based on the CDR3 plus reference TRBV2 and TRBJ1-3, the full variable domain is EPEVTQTPSHQVTQMGQEVILRCVPISNHLYFYWYRQILGQKVEFLVSFYNNEISEKSEIFDDQFSVERPDGSNFTLKIRSTKLEDSAMYFCASSEYRGTTGNTIYFGEGSWLTVV.

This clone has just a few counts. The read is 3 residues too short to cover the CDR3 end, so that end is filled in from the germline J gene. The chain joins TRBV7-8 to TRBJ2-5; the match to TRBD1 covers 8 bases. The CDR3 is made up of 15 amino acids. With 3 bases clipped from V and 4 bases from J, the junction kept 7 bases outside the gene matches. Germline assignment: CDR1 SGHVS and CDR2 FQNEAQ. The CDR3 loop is CASSFQGALGETQYF. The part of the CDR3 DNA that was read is TGTGCCAGCAGCTTTCAGGGGGCATTAGGAGAGACC.

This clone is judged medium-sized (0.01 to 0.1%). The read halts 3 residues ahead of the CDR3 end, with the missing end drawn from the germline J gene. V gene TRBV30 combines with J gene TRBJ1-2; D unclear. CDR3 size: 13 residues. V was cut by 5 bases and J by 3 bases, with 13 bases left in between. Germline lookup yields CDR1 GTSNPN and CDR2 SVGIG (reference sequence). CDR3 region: CAWARAMDYGYTF. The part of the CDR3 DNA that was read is TGTGCCTGGGCGAGGGCGATGGACTATGGC.

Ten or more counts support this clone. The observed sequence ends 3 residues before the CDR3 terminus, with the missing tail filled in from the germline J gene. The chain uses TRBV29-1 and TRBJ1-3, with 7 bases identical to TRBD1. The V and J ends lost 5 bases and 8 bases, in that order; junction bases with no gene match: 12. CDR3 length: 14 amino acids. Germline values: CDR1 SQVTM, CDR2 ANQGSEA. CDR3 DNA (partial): TGCAGCGTTACGGGACAGCCCATGGGGGACACC. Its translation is CSVTGQPMGDT. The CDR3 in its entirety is CSVTGQPMGDTIYF.

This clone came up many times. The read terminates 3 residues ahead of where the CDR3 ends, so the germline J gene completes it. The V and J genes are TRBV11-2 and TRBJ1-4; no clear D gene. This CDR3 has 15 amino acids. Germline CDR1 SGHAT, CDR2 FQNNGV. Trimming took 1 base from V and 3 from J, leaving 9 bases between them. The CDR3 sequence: CASSLVGFPNEKLFF. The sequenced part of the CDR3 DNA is TGTGCCAGCAGCTTAGTCGGGTTCCCTAATGAAAAA.

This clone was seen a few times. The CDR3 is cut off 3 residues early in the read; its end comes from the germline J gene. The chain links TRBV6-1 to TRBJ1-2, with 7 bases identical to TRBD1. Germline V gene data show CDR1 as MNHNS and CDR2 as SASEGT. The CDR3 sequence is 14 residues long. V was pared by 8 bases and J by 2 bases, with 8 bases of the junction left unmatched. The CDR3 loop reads CASRGGQANYGYTF. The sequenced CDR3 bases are TGTGCCAGCCGTGGTGGACAGGCGAACTATGGC.

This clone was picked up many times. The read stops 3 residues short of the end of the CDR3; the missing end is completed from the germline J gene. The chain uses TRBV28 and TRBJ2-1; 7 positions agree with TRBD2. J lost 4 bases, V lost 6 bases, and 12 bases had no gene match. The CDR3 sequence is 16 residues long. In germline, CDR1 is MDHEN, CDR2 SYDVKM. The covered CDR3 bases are TGTGCCAGCAGCACCCCTACGGGGGGAATTTACAATGAG. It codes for CASSTPTGGIYNE. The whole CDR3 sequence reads CASSTPTGGIYNEQFF.